Below are 26 T cell receptor beta chains sequenced from a single sample in a study of cytomegalovirus exposure and HLA in healthy donors. Assay: immunoSEQ multiplex PCR; the TCRdb copy retains only in-frame clones and omits some. The sample records 330,000 or so clones, around 86% being singletons. Sequencing was done on a sample of PBMCs. The receptors stem from a woman aged 18 to 35 in good health and CMV-seronegative.

This clone showed up just once. The V and J genes are TRBV5-1 and TRBJ1-1, with a weak D call TRBD1 (6 bases). The CDR3 extends over 14 amino acids. With 6 bases removed from V and 4 bases from J, the gap between germline ends came to 16 bases. Germline CDR1 SGHRS, CDR2 YFSETQ. Here the CDR3 reads CASTQQGFGTEAFF. The CDR3 coding sequence is TGCGCCAGCACACAACAGGGCTTTGGCACTGAAGCTTTCTTT.

The J gene is TRBJ2-3, the V gene TRBV18; D remains ambiguous. Trimming took off 5 bases at V and 0 bases at J, with 12 bases between the two ends. The CDR3 covers 15 residues. The germline gives CDR1 KGHSH, CDR2 LQKENI. The CDR3 spells CASSSTFTSTDTQYF. DNA of the CDR3: TGTGCCAGCTCATCTACTTTTACTAGCACAGATACGCAGTATTTT.

The rearrangement joins TRBV4-1 to TRBJ1-5, with unresolved D. Germline V gene sequence: CDR1 MGHRA, CDR2 YSYEKL. CDR3 length equals 13 residues. Trimming took off 0 bases at V and 3 bases at J, with 3 bases between the two ends. CDR3 protein: CASSQEYNQPQHF. CDR3 sequence (DNA): TGCGCCAGCAGCCAAGAGTACAATCAGCCCCAGCATTTT.

V usage is TRBV19 and J usage is TRBJ1-1, with 7 positions matching TRBD1. J was trimmed by 1 base and V by 10 bases; bases with no gene match: 6. This CDR3 contains 13 residues. Germline loops: CDR1 LNHDA, CDR2 SQIVND (reference sequence). The CDR3 DNA follows: TGTGCCACCCGGGACAGTTGGAACACTGAAGCTTTCTTT. This codes for CATRDSWNTEAFF.

This clone was recorded a few times. The chain employs TRBV7-8 and TRBJ2-7; tentatively, D is TRBD2 (6 bases). The CDR3 consists of 15 residues. The germline V gene encodes CDR1 SGHVS and CDR2 FQNEAQ. Between the trimmed V and J ends, which lost 0 bases and 3 bases, there was a span of 12 bases. As DNA, the CDR3 is TGTGCCAGCAGCTTAGCAGAGGGTAGCGGCTACGAGCAGTACTTC. Translation gives CASSLAEGSGYEQYF.

This clone was recorded a few times. This sequence joins TRBV6-5 and TRBJ2-7; maybe TRBD2 (5 bases). The germline V gene encodes CDR1 MNHEY and CDR2 SVGAGI. CDR3 length equals 16 residues. V was shortened by 2 bases and J by 2 bases, with 16 bases between the two germline ends. CDR3: CASSYEWTLVAYEQYF. CDR3 bases: TGTGCCAGCAGTTACGAATGGACTCTGGTCGCCTACGAGCAGTACTTC.

The chain is built from TRBV9 and TRBJ2-7; no clear D. The CDR3 consists of 14 residues. Per germline, CDR1 SGDLS and CDR2 YYNGEE. Between the trimmed V and J ends, which lost 4 bases and 3 bases, there was a span of 14 bases. The CDR3 DNA sequence: TGTGCCAGCAGCCCTGGCCCGAATGTCTACGAGCAGTACTTC. Its translation is CASSPGPNVYEQYF.

This sequence joins TRBV28 and TRBJ1-1; 8 positions agree with TRBD1. CDR1 is MDHEN, CDR2 SYDVKM, per germline. The CDR3 has 12 amino acids. The ends lost 5 bases at V and 11 bases at J; junction bases unmatched: 7. The CDR3: CASSPTGVRAFF. CDR3 bases: TGTGCCAGCAGTCCGACAGGGGTGAGGGCTTTCTTT.

This chain uses TRBV14 with TRBJ2-7; 11 nucleotides agree with TRBD1. From germline, CDR1 is SGHDN and CDR2 FVKESK. The junction had 2 bases not matched to a gene; V was cut back by 0 bases and J by 4 bases. CDR3 length equals 15 residues. The CDR3: CASSQEDRGPYEQYF. DNA for the CDR3: TGTGCCAGCAGCCAAGAGGACAGGGGGCCTTACGAGCAGTACTTC.

The V call is TRBV5-4, the J call TRBJ2-7, with 11 bases lining up with TRBD2. The CDR3 sequence is 15 residues long. Losses at the gene ends were 1 base for V and 5 bases for J; bases not matched to a gene: 5. Germline V gene lookup returns CDR1 SGHNT and CDR2 YYREEE (reference sequence). CDR3 residues: CASSLLAGGNHEQYF. CDR3 nucleotide sequence: TGTGCCAGCAGCTTGCTAGCGGGAGGTAACCACGAGCAGTACTTC.

The CDR3 DNA sequence: TGTGCCAGCAGCTTAGCTCGATTCGAGTATGGCTACACCTTC. It translates to CASSLARFEYGYTF. V gene TRBV11-2 combines with J gene TRBJ1-2; no definite D call. The CDR3 has 14 residues. Germline V gives CDR1 SGHAT, CDR2 FQNNGV. V shed 1 base and J shed 5 bases, with 11 bases lying between them.

V usage is TRBV2 and J usage is TRBJ1-1; D is perhaps TRBD1 (5 bases). Trimming pared 1 base from V and 5 bases from J, leaving 14 bases between. The CDR3 has 15 residues. Germline V gene sequence: CDR1 SNHLY, CDR2 FYNNEI. CDR3 residues: CASSEVGQGRTEAFF. In nucleotides, the CDR3 is TGTGCCAGCAGTGAAGTGGGGCAGGGTCGGACTGAAGCTTTCTTT.

The chain recombines TRBV27 with TRBJ2-5; 9 bases align to TRBD1. The CDR3 has 17 amino acids. Germline-derived CDR1 and CDR2 are MNHEY and SMNVEV (reference sequence). The V gene end was trimmed by 3 bases and the J gene end by 5 bases; junction bases not matched to a gene: 13. CDR3 sequence (DNA): TGTGCCAGCAGTTTGTGGGGGACAGGGTCGCCCCGGGAGACCCAGTACTTC. Encoded protein: CASSLWGTGSPRETQYF.

This sequence joins TRBV7-9 and TRBJ2-3; perhaps TRBD2 as D (6 bases). There are 15 residues in the CDR3. Trimming removed 0 bases from V and 7 bases from J, with 14 bases in between. CDR1 is SEHNR, CDR2 FQNEAQ, per germline (reference sequence). For the CDR3, the DNA is TGTGCCAGCAGCTTAGCTTCCGGGGGACTCCATACGCAGTATTTT. Translation: CASSLASGGLHTQYF.

The chain uses TRBV7-6 and TRBJ2-2; 7 nucleotides line up with TRBD2. This CDR3 is built from 16 residues. CDR1 and CDR2 from the germline V gene are SGHVS and FNYEAQ. Unmatched junction bases numbered 14, after V lost 7 bases and J lost 6 bases. The CDR3 region is CASTRNGGFVSGELFF. The CDR3 DNA sequence: TGTGCCAGCACCCGCAACGGGGGGTTTGTTTCCGGGGAGCTGTTTTTT.

This chain connects TRBV7-2 to TRBJ2-7; 9 bases agree with TRBD1. Germline V gene lookup returns CDR1 SGHTA and CDR2 FQGNSA. With 2 bases clipped from V and 1 base from J, the junction kept 9 bases outside the gene matches. The CDR3 loop spans 17 amino acids. The CDR3 loop reads CASSLSGSGTGSYEQYF. The CDR3 DNA sequence: TGTGCCAGCAGCTTATCGGGATCCGGGACAGGGTCCTACGAGCAGTACTTC.

This chain connects TRBV2 to TRBJ2-2, with D uncertain. Germline values: CDR1 SNHLY, CDR2 FYNNEI. The V gene lost 4 bases and the J gene lost 2 bases, with 11 bases spanning the gap. This CDR3 is built from 15 residues. CDR3 nucleotides: TGTGCCAGCAGTGGCCCTGACAAAAACACCGGGGAGCTGTTTTTT. This codes for CASSGPDKNTGELFF.

The chain has TRBV9 and TRBJ2-1, with D tentatively TRBD2 (6 bases). The CDR3 is 15 residues long. Trimming cost V 5 bases and J 9 bases, with 21 bases left between them. The germline V gene encodes CDR1 SGDLS and CDR2 YYNGEE. This CDR3 is CASSPGGTLEGEQFF. CDR3 in DNA: TGTGCCAGCAGTCCCGGCGGGACCCTGGAGGGTGAGCAGTTCTTC.

The chain uses TRBV29-1 and TRBJ1-5; D remains unclear. The CDR3 extends over 14 amino acids. Trimming removed 1 base at V and 7 bases at J, with 14 bases between. Germline V CDR1 and CDR2: SQVTM, ANQGSEA. CDR3 DNA sequence: TGCAGCGTTGAAGCGGGTGACCCCAAGCAGCCCCAGCATTTT. Its translation is CSVEAGDPKQPQHF. Drawing the rest from reference TRBV29-1 and TRBJ1-5, the complete variable domain is SAVISQKPSRDICQRGTSLTIQCQVDSQVTMMFWYRQQPGQSLTLIATANQGSEATYESGFVIDKFPISRPNLTFSTLTVSNMSPEDSSIYLCSVEAGDPKQPQHFGDGTRLSIL.

This clone was seen more than once but under ten times. Sequence at one end of the junction differs from germline and may be a read error. The rearrangement uses TRBV10-2 and TRBJ2-4; 9 nucleotides match TRBD1. This CDR3 is built from 13 residues. CDR1 is WSHSY, CDR2 SAAADI, per germline. The CDR3 is CASSESGTGSLHF. DNA of the CDR3: TGCGCCAGCAGTGAGTCGGGGACAGGGTCTTTGCACTTC.

This clone was recorded only once. The genes are TRBV18 and TRBJ1-1; TRBD1 might be the D (5 bases). The CDR3 runs 17 residues. The V and J ends lost 0 bases and 4 bases respectively, with 18 bases between them. The germline gives CDR1 KGHSH, CDR2 LQKENI. The CDR3 region is CASSPPAAGTEGTEAFF. The CDR3 DNA sequence: TGTGCCAGCTCACCACCGGCGGCGGGGACCGAGGGCACTGAAGCTTTCTTT.

The chain links TRBV7-8 to TRBJ2-7; 8 nucleotides align to TRBD1. Germline assignment: CDR1 SGHVS and CDR2 FQNEAQ. With V trimmed by 4 bases and J by 5 bases, 1 base remained unmatched. The CDR3 is 12 residues long. The CDR3 loop is CASSSQGDEQYF. For the CDR3, the DNA is TGTGCCAGCAGCTCACAGGGGGACGAGCAGTACTTC. Drawing the rest from reference TRBV7-8 and TRBJ2-7, the complete variable domain is GAGVSQSPRYKVAKRGQDVALRCDPISGHVSLFWYQQALGQGPEFLTYFQNEAQLDKSGLPSDRFFAERPEGSVSTLKIQRTQQEDSAVYLCASSSQGDEQYFGPGTRLTVT.

The chain combines TRBV7-2 with TRBJ1-5; 8 bases agree with TRBD1. Germline-derived CDR1 and CDR2 are SGHTA and FQGNSA. V lost 5 bases to trimming and J lost 7 bases; unmatched junction nucleotides: 10. The CDR3 sequence is 15 residues long. CDR3 nucleotide sequence: TGTGCCAGCAGCCCACAGGACAGGGAAGGGCAGCCCCAGCATTTT. Protein product: CASSPQDREGQPQHF.

Regarding this clone: The same CDR3 also results from other DNA sequences found in this sample. The V gene is TRBV5-1, the J gene TRBJ1-1; D is unclear. In germline, CDR1 is SGHRS, CDR2 YFSETQ. The CDR3 runs 11 residues. V was cut by 0 bases and J by 7 bases, with 4 bases left in between. CDR3 region: CASSLDSEAFF. The CDR3 coding sequence is TGCGCCAGCAGCTTGGACAGTGAAGCTTTCTTT. The complete variable domain, with remaining parts taken from reference TRBV5-1 and TRBJ1-1, reads KAGVTQTPRYLIKTRGQQVTLSCSPISGHRSVSWYQQTPGQGLQFLFEYFSETQRNKGNFPGRFSGRQFSNSRSEMNVSTLELGDSALYLCASSLDSEAFFGQGTRLTVV.

This chain uses TRBV27 with TRBJ1-1, with 7 bases matching TRBD1. The CDR3 is 12 residues long. V gave up 3 bases and J gave up 8 bases; unmatched junction bases: 3. Germline V gene sequence: CDR1 MNHEY, CDR2 SMNVEV (reference sequence). CDR3 DNA: TGTGCCAGCAGTTTGATGACAGGGGAAGCTTTCTTT. Residues: CASSLMTGEAFF.

The chain carries TRBV18 and TRBJ2-2; TRBD2 matches 9 bases. Trimming at V came to 5 bases and at J to 5 bases, leaving 15 bases not matched to a gene. From germline, CDR1 is KGHSH and CDR2 LQKENI. CDR3 size: 18 residues. The CDR3 loop reads CASSFSRLADPHTGELFF. CDR3 in DNA: TGTGCCAGCTCATTCTCTAGACTAGCGGATCCACATACCGGGGAGCTGTTTTTT. Together with reference TRBV18 and TRBJ2-2, the CDR3 gives the full variable domain: NAGVMQNPRHLVRRRGQEARLRCSPMKGHSHVYWYRQLPEEGLKFMVYLQKENIIDESGMPKERFSAEFPKEGPSILRIQQVVRGDSAAYFCASSFSRLADPHTGELFFGEGSRLTVL.